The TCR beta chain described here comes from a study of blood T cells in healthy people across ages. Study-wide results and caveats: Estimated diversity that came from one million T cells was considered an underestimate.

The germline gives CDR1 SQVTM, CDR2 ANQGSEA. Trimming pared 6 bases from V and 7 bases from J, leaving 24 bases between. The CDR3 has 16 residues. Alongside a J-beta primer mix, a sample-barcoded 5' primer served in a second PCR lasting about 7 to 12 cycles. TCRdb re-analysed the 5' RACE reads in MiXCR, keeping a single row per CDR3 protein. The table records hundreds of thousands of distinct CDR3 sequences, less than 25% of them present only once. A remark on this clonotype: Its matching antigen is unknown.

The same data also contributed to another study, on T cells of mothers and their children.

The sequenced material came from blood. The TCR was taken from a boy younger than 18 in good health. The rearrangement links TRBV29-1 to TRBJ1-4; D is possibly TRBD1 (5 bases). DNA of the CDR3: TGCAGCGTCCGCTATTTTTTAGTGCTGAGGGGTGAAAAACTGTTTTTT. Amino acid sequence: CSVRYFLVLRGEKLFF.